The 17 T cell receptor beta chains below come from one sample, sequenced in a study of CD4 T cells in relation to SARS-CoV-2 and coronaviruses. Before the COVID-19 pandemic, during about 2010-2018, CD4+ T cells were taken from unexposed donors. CD4+ T cells were isolated from the cells after around 11 days of culture. These TCRs' antigens remain unknown. Data came from immunoSEQ multiplex PCR; TCRdb stores just in-frame clones and leaves some out. This table has approximately 17,000 clones, over 60% appearing once. The sequenced sample was CD4+ T cells from PBMCs, cultured in vitro. Receptors were obtained from a human donor in good health.

This rearrangement joins TRBV3-1 (or the pseudogene TRBV3-2) to TRBJ2-7, with D perhaps matching TRBD2 (5 bases). The CDR3 loop spans 15 amino acids. Germline V gene data show CDR1 as LGHDT and CDR2 as YNNKEL (reference sequence). V shed 1 base and J shed 2 bases, with 12 bases lying between them. The CDR3 protein is CASSQAPIGAYEQYF. In DNA, the CDR3 is TGTGCCAGCAGCCAAGCACCTATCGGGGCCTACGAGCAGTACTTC.

This chain connects TRBV6-5 to TRBJ2-7, with D perhaps TRBD2 (6 bases). Trimming stripped 6 bases from V and 3 bases from J, with 15 bases between. The germline gives CDR1 MNHEY, CDR2 SVGAGI. This CDR3 spans 14 amino acids. CDR3 in DNA: TGTGCCAGCAGGTCGGGACTGGACCTCTACGAGCAGTACTTC. Protein: CASRSGLDLYEQYF.

The rearrangement uses TRBV7-2 and TRBJ1-1; D gene ambiguous. V was pared by 1 base and J by 5 bases, with 8 bases between. The length of the CDR3 is 13 residues. CDR1 is SGHTA, CDR2 FQGNSA, per germline. CDR3 amino acids: CASSLELTTEAFF. The CDR3 DNA sequence: TGTGCCAGCAGCTTAGAGCTAACGACTGAAGCTTTCTTT.

This rearrangement joins TRBV2 to TRBJ1-1; D is perhaps TRBD1 (6 bases). From germline, CDR1 is SNHLY and CDR2 FYNNEI. V shed 6 bases and J shed 8 bases, with 16 bases lying between them. The CDR3 has 13 residues. In DNA, the CDR3 is TGTGCCAGCAGCCCCGAAAGGGGACAAGAAGCTTTCTTT. The encoded protein is CASSPERGQEAFF. Combining the CDR3 with reference TRBV2 and TRBJ1-1 gives the whole variable domain EPEVTQTPSHQVTQMGQEVILRCVPISNHLYFYWYRQILGQKVEFLVSFYNNEISEKSEIFDDQFSVERPDGSNFTLKIRSTKLEDSAMYFCASSPERGQEAFFGQGTRLTVV.

V is TRBV4-3 and J is TRBJ1-2; D not certain. V was cut by 0 bases and J by 5 bases, with 10 bases left in between. CDR3 size: 14 residues. The germline CDR1 and CDR2 sequences are LGHNA and YSLEER. In DNA, the CDR3 is TGCGCCAGCAGCCAAGAAGCGGAAGCTTATGGCTACACCTTC. Translation gives CASSQEAEAYGYTF.

This clone has more than one count but fewer than ten. The rearrangement joins TRBV6-1 to TRBJ2-3; 13 bases are a match to TRBD2. From germline, CDR1 is MNHNS and CDR2 SASEGT. J was trimmed by 10 bases and V by 5 bases; bases with no gene match: 9. This CDR3 has 15 residues. The CDR3 DNA reads TGTGCCAGCAGTCGGACTAGCGGGGGCGCACCGGCGCAGTATTTT. The encoded protein is CASSRTSGGAPAQYF.

This sequence joins TRBV4-1 and TRBJ2-3; no reliable D call. Trimming took 8 bases from V and 1 from J, leaving 10 bases between them. CDR3 length: 13 residues. Germline assignment: CDR1 MGHRA and CDR2 YSYEKL. Written as DNA, the CDR3 is TGCGCCAGCGGGATCGCGGGCACAGATACGCAGTATTTT. It yields the protein CASGIAGTDTQYF.

This chain joins TRBV19 and TRBJ1-5; D is possibly TRBD1 (5 bases). Trimming removed 3 bases at V and 6 bases at J, with 18 bases between. The length of the CDR3 is 16 residues. Germline CDR1 reads LNHDA; CDR2 reads SQIVND (reference sequence). The CDR3 bases are TGTGCCAGTAGTATTGGGCAGGGTGGGTACGGTCAGCCCCAGCATTTT. It yields the protein CASSIGQGGYGQPQHF.

The rearrangement uses TRBV6-1 and TRBJ2-4; 9 bases are a match to TRBD1. V lost 3 bases and J lost 1; bases outside the gene matches: 7. Germline CDR1 MNHNS, CDR2 SASEGT. The CDR3 is 17 residues long. CDR3 bases: TGTGCCAGCAGTGATCCGGGACAGGGCTTTGCCAAAAACATTCAGTACTTC. Its translation is CASSDPGQGFAKNIQYF.

The CDR3 nucleotides are TGTGCCAGCAACCTGGAGGGCCTCCCGGGGAAAAAACTGTTTTTT. This translates into CASNLEGLPGKKLFF. The V gene is TRBV11-2, the J gene TRBJ1-4; D is unclear. This CDR3 region has 15 residues. V was clipped by 7 bases and J by 9 bases, with 21 bases between them. Germline values: CDR1 SGHAT, CDR2 FQNNGV.

The chain couples TRBV14 to TRBJ2-7, with D possibly matching TRBD1 (5 bases). V was pared by 1 base and J by 2 bases, with 9 bases between. CDR3 length: 14 residues. Germline V gene lookup returns CDR1 SGHDN and CDR2 FVKESK. The CDR3 sequence: CASSQVVGAYEQYF. Written as DNA, the CDR3 is TGTGCCAGCAGCCAAGTTGTAGGGGCCTACGAGCAGTACTTC.

The rearrangement joins TRBV6-1 to TRBJ2-4; 9 nucleotides align to TRBD2. This CDR3 has 16 residues. Unmatched junction bases numbered 7, after V lost 3 bases and J lost 4 bases. The germline CDR1 and CDR2 sequences are MNHNS and SASEGT. This CDR3 reads CASSEGASGVKNIQYF. Written as DNA, the CDR3 is TGTGCCAGCAGTGAGGGGGCTAGCGGGGTAAAAAACATTCAGTACTTC.

The chain uses TRBV7-9 and TRBJ2-4; 7 bases align to TRBD1. The V segment lost 6 bases and the J segment 0 bases; nucleotides outside the gene matches: 8. The CDR3 loop spans 16 amino acids. The germline CDR1 and CDR2 sequences are SEHNR and FQNEAQ (reference sequence). Here the CDR3 reads CASRPDRVSAKNIQYF. CDR3 nucleotide sequence: TGTGCCAGCAGACCTGACAGGGTGTCAGCCAAAAACATTCAGTACTTC.

In its sample, this clone was seen once. The chain recombines TRBV6-5 with TRBJ1-3; 8 bases are shared with TRBD1. Germline V lookup: CDR1 MNHEY, CDR2 SVGAGI. V lost 11 bases and J lost 2; bases outside the gene matches: 5. There are 13 residues in the CDR3. The CDR3 nucleotides read TGTGCCGCTACGGACAGGGCTGGAAACACCATATATTTT. Translated, it gives CAATDRAGNTIYF.

This clone was picked up one time. This chain uses TRBV9 with TRBJ1-4; D is perhaps TRBD1 (6 bases). The germline V gene has CDR1 SGDLS and CDR2 YYNGEE. The CDR3 covers 15 residues. V lost 0 bases, J lost 8 bases, and 14 bases lay in between. CDR3 DNA: TGTGCCAGCAGCGTAGGGGGCAGGGGTGGGGAAAAACTGTTTTTT. It encodes CASSVGGRGGEKLFF.

The chain links TRBV7-2 to TRBJ2-1; the D is unclear. Trimming left V 3 bases short and J 3 bases short, with 6 bases between. This CDR3 is 13 amino acids long. Germline V gene data show CDR1 as SGHTA and CDR2 as FQGNSA. CDR3 loop: CASSLDYYNEQFF. CDR3 bases: TGTGCCAGCAGCTTGGATTACTACAATGAGCAGTTCTTC.

The chain couples TRBV5-6 to TRBJ1-2; D remains ambiguous. Trimming took off 0 bases at V and 0 bases at J, with 9 bases between the two ends. This CDR3 region has 15 residues. CDR1 and CDR2 from the germline V gene are SGHDT and YYEEEE. The CDR3 DNA reads as TGTGCCAGCAGCTTGGTCAGCGTCACTAACTATGGCTACACCTTC. Protein product: CASSLVSVTNYGYTF.